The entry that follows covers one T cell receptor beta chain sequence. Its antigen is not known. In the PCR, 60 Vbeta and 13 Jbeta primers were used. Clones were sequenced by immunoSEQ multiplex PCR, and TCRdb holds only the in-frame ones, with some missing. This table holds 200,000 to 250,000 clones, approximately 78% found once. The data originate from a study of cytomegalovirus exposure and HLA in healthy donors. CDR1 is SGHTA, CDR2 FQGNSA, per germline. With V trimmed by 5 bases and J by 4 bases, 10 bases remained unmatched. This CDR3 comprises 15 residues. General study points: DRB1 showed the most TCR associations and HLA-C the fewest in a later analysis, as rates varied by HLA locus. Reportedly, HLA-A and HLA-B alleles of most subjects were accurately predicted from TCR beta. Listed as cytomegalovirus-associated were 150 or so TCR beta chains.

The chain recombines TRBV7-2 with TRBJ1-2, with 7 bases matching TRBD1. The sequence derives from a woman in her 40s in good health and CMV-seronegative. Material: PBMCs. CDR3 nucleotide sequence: TGTGCCAGCAGCCTCGCAGGGGGGTCTGGCTATGGCTACACCTTC. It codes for CASSLAGGSGYGYTF.